These 24 T cell receptor beta chains were sequenced from one sample in a study of shared clonotypes between healthy human individuals. Measured with immunoSEQ multiplex PCR; TCRdb has only the in-frame clones, and not every one. The data contain millions of clones, about 94% of them singletons. CD8 cells classed as naive were CD45RO-negative and positively selected for CCR7, excluding terminally differentiated effector memory CD45RA+ cells. The sample taken for sequencing was naive CD8+ T cells sorted from blood. The receptors stem from a man aged 18 to 30 in good health.

The genes are TRBV2 and TRBJ1-2; 9 bases fit TRBD1. Unmatched junction bases numbered 4, after V lost 6 bases and J lost 2 bases. The CDR3 runs 14 residues. The germline CDR1 and CDR2 sequences are SNHLY and FYNNEI. In nucleotides, the CDR3 is TGTGCCAGCAGGGGGACAGGGTCCAACTATGGCTACACCTTC. Its translation: CASRGTGSNYGYTF. Full variable domain (rest looked up from reference TRBV2 and TRBJ1-2): EPEVTQTPSHQVTQMGQEVILRCVPISNHLYFYWYRQILGQKVEFLVSFYNNEISEKSEIFDDQFSVERPDGSNFTLKIRSTKLEDSAMYFCASRGTGSNYGYTFGSGTRLTVV.

Turning to this clone: Other DNA sequences from this sample encode an identical CDR3 as well. The chain recombines TRBV27 with TRBJ1-2; 8 nucleotides match TRBD1. Germline loops: CDR1 MNHEY, CDR2 SMNVEV (reference sequence). This CDR3 comprises 13 residues. V lost 5 bases and J lost 4; bases outside the gene matches: 3. CDR3 nucleotide sequence: TGTGCCAGCAGTGGACAGGGTTCCTATGGCTACACCTTC. Residues: CASSGQGSYGYTF.

This clone has just one count. The chain uses TRBV23-1 and TRBJ2-7; D remains unclear. TRBV23-1 is given ORF status, its function remaining uncertain. The CDR3 has 12 amino acids. Trimming removed 8 bases from V and 6 bases from J, with 14 bases in between. The CDR3 is CASAAWGSEQYF. The CDR3 DNA sequence: TGCGCCAGCGCCGCATGGGGAAGCGAGCAGTACTTC.

V usage is TRBV15 and J usage is TRBJ1-5; D unresolved. Germline CDR1 and CDR2: LNHNV and YYDKDF (reference sequence). Trimming removed 0 bases from V and 4 bases from J, with 10 bases in between. The CDR3 runs 15 residues. CDR3 sequence reads: CATSRDKGLNQPQHF. CDR3 coding DNA: TGTGCCACCAGCAGAGATAAGGGCTTAAATCAGCCCCAGCATTTT.

The chain couples TRBV11-3 to TRBJ2-3, with D possibly TRBD1 on 6 matching bases. Trimming left V 5 bases short and J 6 bases short, with 18 bases between. Germline CDR1 and CDR2: SGHNT and YENEEA. The CDR3 has 15 amino acids. The CDR3 protein is CASSAGTQPGDTQYF. The CDR3 DNA reads TGTGCCAGCAGCGCCGGGACACAACCTGGGGATACGCAGTATTTT.

Concerning this clone: Other DNA variants within this sample encode the same CDR3. The CDR3 reads CASSLDQSSYEQYF. The CDR3 DNA sequence: TGTGCCAGCAGCTTAGATCAGAGCTCCTACGAGCAGTACTTC. The chain carries TRBV7-9 and TRBJ2-7; unclear D gene. Germline values: CDR1 SEHNR, CDR2 FQNEAQ (reference sequence). V was pared by 1 base and J by 0 bases, with 7 bases between. The CDR3 consists of 14 residues.

Note on this clone: One junction end disagrees with the germline gene, perhaps due to a read error. V gene TRBV4-3 combines with J gene TRBJ2-2; weak D call: TRBD2 (7 bases). The germline V gene encodes CDR1 LGHNA and CDR2 YSLEER. This CDR3 has 16 residues. CDR3 DNA sequence: TGCGCCAGCAGCCAAGACCGGGGGGCGAAAACCGGGGAGCTGTTTTTT. Residues: CASSQDRGAKTGELFF.

With regard to this clone: The same CDR3 is also encoded by other DNA sequences in this sample. V gene TRBV4-1 combines with J gene TRBJ2-7; D gene uncertain. The V gene lost 1 base and the J gene lost 3 bases, with 7 bases spanning the gap. The CDR3 length is 13 residues. CDR1 is MGHRA, CDR2 YSYEKL, per germline. CDR3 protein: CASSQVGGYEQYF. The CDR3 DNA sequence: TGCGCCAGCAGCCAAGTTGGCGGCTACGAGCAGTACTTC.

The V gene is TRBV9, the J gene TRBJ1-1, with 8 bases that match TRBD1. CDR1 is SGDLS and CDR2 is YYNGEE in the germline V gene. J was trimmed by 6 bases and V by 3 bases; bases with no gene match: 10. The CDR3 has 15 amino acids. CDR3 sequence (DNA): TGTGCCAGCAGCGCCGACAGGGGAGGCGGGGCTGAAGCTTTCTTT. Translated: CASSADRGGGAEAFF. Full variable domain (rest looked up from reference TRBV9 and TRBJ1-1): DSGVTQTPKHLITATGQRVTLRCSPRSGDLSVYWYQQSLDQGLQFLIQYYNGEERAKGNILERFSAQQFPDLHSELNLSSLELGDSALYFCASSADRGGGAEAFFGQGTRLTVV.

This chain joins TRBV6-1 and TRBJ1-1, with D possibly being TRBD1 (5 bases). The CDR3 has 13 amino acids. The germline V gene encodes CDR1 MNHNS and CDR2 SASEGT. The V end was cut by 7 bases, the J end by 8 bases, with 17 bases between. CDR3 amino acids: CASTLGQTAEAFF. DNA of the CDR3: TGTGCCAGCACCCTAGGACAAACAGCCGAAGCTTTCTTT.

This clone was counted between two and nine times. V usage is TRBV25-1 and J usage is TRBJ1-5, with a possible D match to TRBD1 (5 bases). The CDR3 sequence is 14 residues long. Germline CDR1 is MGHDK and CDR2 is SYGVNS. V shed 2 bases and J shed 7 bases, with 12 bases lying between them. As DNA, the CDR3 is TGTGCCAGCAGTGAACAGGGAGGTTTGCAGCCCCAGCATTTT. Its translation: CASSEQGGLQPQHF. Complete variable domain (other parts from reference TRBV25-1 and TRBJ1-5): EADIYQTPRYLVIGTGKKITLECSQTMGHDKMYWYQQDPGMELHLIHYSYGVNSTEKGDLSSESTVSRIRTEHFPLTLESARPSHTSQYLCASSEQGGLQPQHFGDGTRLSIL.

This chain uses TRBV15 with TRBJ1-3; no clear D gene. This CDR3 region has 18 residues. V lost 0 bases and J lost 3, with 18 bases in between. Germline V CDR1 and CDR2: LNHNV, YYDKDF (reference sequence). The CDR3 spells CATSRDSSARMSGNTIYF. In nucleotides, the CDR3 is TGTGCCACCAGCAGAGATTCATCGGCCAGGATGAGTGGAAACACCATATATTTT.

V is TRBV7-2 and J is TRBJ2-5; 7 bases line up with TRBD1. V lost 5 bases and J lost 3; bases outside the gene matches: 3. There are 13 residues in the CDR3. Germline V gene lookup returns CDR1 SGHTA and CDR2 FQGNSA. In DNA form, the CDR3 reads TGTGCCAGCAGCACAGACAGGGAAGAGACCCAGTACTTC. Translated, it gives CASSTDREETQYF.

This chain links TRBV6-6 with TRBJ2-1, with a tentative D call TRBD1 (5 bases). V dropped 10 bases and J dropped 5 bases, with 12 bases sitting between them. This CDR3 spans 12 amino acids. Per the germline V gene, CDR1 is MNHNY and CDR2 is SVGAGI (reference sequence). In DNA form, the CDR3 reads TGTGCCACCACCACAGGAGACAATGAGCAGTTCTTC. Translated: CATTTGDNEQFF.

Turning to this clone: Different DNA sequences within this sample yield the same CDR3. The V call is TRBV9, the J call TRBJ1-5; unclear D gene. Trimming stripped 0 bases from V and 0 bases from J, with 4 bases between. This CDR3 has 14 residues. In germline, CDR1 is SGDLS, CDR2 YYNGEE. The CDR3 bases are TGTGCCAGCAGCGTAGGCAGTAGCAATCAGCCCCAGCATTTT. This translates into CASSVGSSNQPQHF.

This rearrangement joins TRBV27 to TRBJ2-3; D call uncertain. CDR1 and CDR2 (germline): MNHEY, SMNVEV (reference sequence). The CDR3 has 15 residues. V was trimmed by 3 bases and J by 6 bases, leaving 16 bases between them. CDR3 DNA sequence: TGTGCCAGCAGTTTTGGGAAGGGCCTCATGGATACGCAGTATTTT. Encoded protein: CASSFGKGLMDTQYF.

This chain links TRBV13 with TRBJ1-2; 8 bases map to TRBD1. The V and J ends lost 4 bases and 8 bases, in that order; junction bases with no gene match: 3. Per germline, CDR1 PRHDT and CDR2 FYEKMQ (reference sequence). The CDR3 consists of 12 residues. The CDR3 region is CASSSDRGGYTF. As DNA, the CDR3 is TGTGCCAGCAGCTCCGACAGGGGCGGCTACACCTTC.

This chain connects TRBV25-1 to TRBJ2-1; D gene unclear. The V end lost 4 bases, the J end lost 6 bases, and 13 bases lay between the germline ends. Germline V CDR1 and CDR2: MGHDK, SYGVNS. This CDR3 has 14 residues. CDR3 amino acids: CASSGVGIGNEQFF. CDR3 bases: TGTGCCAGCAGTGGGGTAGGGATCGGCAATGAGCAGTTCTTC.

V gene TRBV2 combines with J gene TRBJ2-3; 8 nucleotides align to TRBD1. Losses at the gene ends were 2 bases for V and 3 bases for J; bases not matched to a gene: 7. Germline V gives CDR1 SNHLY, CDR2 FYNNEI. The CDR3 loop spans 16 amino acids. CDR3 nucleotide sequence: TGTGCCAGCAGTGAATTCTCGACAGGGGCAACAGATACGCAGTATTTT. Amino acids: CASSEFSTGATDTQYF. The full variable domain, its missing parts supplied by reference TRBV2 and TRBJ2-3, is EPEVTQTPSHQVTQMGQEVILRCVPISNHLYFYWYRQILGQKVEFLVSFYNNEISEKSEIFDDQFSVERPDGSNFTLKIRSTKLEDSAMYFCASSEFSTGATDTQYFGPGTRLTVL.

The V gene is TRBV27, the J gene TRBJ2-5, with D hard to call. Trimming shortened V by 6 bases and J by 2 bases, and 13 bases separated the two germline ends. This CDR3 contains 14 residues. From germline, CDR1 is MNHEY and CDR2 SMNVEV (reference sequence). CDR3 region: CASRPVIGQETQYF. In DNA, the CDR3 is TGTGCCAGCAGACCCGTGATTGGTCAAGAGACCCAGTACTTC.

CDR3 coding DNA: TGTGCCAGCAGCCAAGAGCCCCCAAGGCGGGGGGCCGGCAATGAGCAGTTCTTC. It codes for CASSQEPPRRGAGNEQFF. The V call is TRBV4-2, the J call TRBJ2-1; TRBD2 matches 8 bases. CDR1 and CDR2 (germline): LGHNA, YNFKEQ. With 0 bases clipped from V and 6 bases from J, the junction kept 13 bases outside the gene matches. The length of the CDR3 is 18 residues.

The table lists this clone with a count of one. This sequence joins TRBV4-3 and TRBJ2-6, with no clear D. Germline V gene data show CDR1 as LGHNA and CDR2 as YSLEER. The CDR3 is 13 amino acids. Trimming shortened V by 5 bases and J by 6 bases, and 8 bases separated the two germline ends. The DNA of the CDR3 is TGCGCCAGCAGCTCAACGGAGGCCAACGTCCTGACTTTC. This encodes CASSSTEANVLTF.

About this clone itself: Other nucleotide sequences from this sample produce the same CDR3. The V gene is TRBV25-1, the J gene TRBJ2-7; either TRBD1 or TRBD2 may supply D (5 bases each). The germline V gene has CDR1 MGHDK and CDR2 SYGVNS. V was pared by 1 base and J by 2 bases, with 9 bases between. The length of the CDR3 is 14 residues. The CDR3 reads CASSEFGGTYEQYF. As DNA, the CDR3 is TGTGCCAGCAGTGAATTTGGGGGAACCTACGAGCAGTACTTC.

This chain connects TRBV6-5 to TRBJ2-3, with no clear D. Germline V gene lookup returns CDR1 MNHEY and CDR2 SVGAGI. The V end lost 0 bases, the J end lost 6 bases, and 10 bases lay between the germline ends. This CDR3 is 14 amino acids long. The CDR3 is CASSYSSGSDTQYF. DNA of the CDR3: TGTGCCAGCAGTTACTCTTCTGGGTCCGATACGCAGTATTTT.